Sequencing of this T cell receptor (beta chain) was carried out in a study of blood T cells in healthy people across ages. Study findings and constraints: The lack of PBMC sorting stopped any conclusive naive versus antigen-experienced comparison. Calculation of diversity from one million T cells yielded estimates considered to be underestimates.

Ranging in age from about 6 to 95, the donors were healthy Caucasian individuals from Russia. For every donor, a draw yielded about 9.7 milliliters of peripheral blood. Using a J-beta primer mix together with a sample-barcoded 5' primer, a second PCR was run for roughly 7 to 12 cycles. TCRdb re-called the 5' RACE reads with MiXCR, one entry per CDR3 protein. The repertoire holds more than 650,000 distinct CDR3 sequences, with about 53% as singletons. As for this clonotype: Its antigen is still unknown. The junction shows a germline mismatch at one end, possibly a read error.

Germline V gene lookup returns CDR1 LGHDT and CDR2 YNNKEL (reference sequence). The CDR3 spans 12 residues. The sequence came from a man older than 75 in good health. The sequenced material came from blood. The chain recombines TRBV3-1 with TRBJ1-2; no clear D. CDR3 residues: CASSQDSTGCTF. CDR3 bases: TGTGCCAGCAGCCAAGACTCCACGGGCTGCACCTTC. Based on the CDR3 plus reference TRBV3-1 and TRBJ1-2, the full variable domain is DTAVSQTPKYLVTQMGNDKSIKCEQNLGHDTMYWYKQDSKKFLKIMFSYNNKELIINETVPNRFSPKSPDKAHLNLHINSLELGDSAVYFCASSQDSTGCTFGSGTRLTVV.